This TCR beta chain was sequenced for a study of control samples from healthy donors and cancer patients. The table came from immunoSEQ multiplex PCR; TCRdb's copy has only in-frame clones and leaves some out. This table holds 150,000 to 200,000 clones, 75% to 95% found once. A word on this clone: Other DNA variants within this sample encode the same CDR3.

CDR3 size: 11 residues. Trimming took 4 bases from V and 3 from J, leaving 1 base between them. Germline V lookup: CDR1 SNHLY, CDR2 FYNNEI. This receptor was obtained from a woman in her twenties or thirties in good health. The rearrangement uses TRBV2 and TRBJ2-1; no clear D. Sequenced: blood. For the CDR3, the DNA is TGTGCCAGCAGTGGCTACAATGAGCAGTTCTTC. Protein product: CASSGYNEQFF.